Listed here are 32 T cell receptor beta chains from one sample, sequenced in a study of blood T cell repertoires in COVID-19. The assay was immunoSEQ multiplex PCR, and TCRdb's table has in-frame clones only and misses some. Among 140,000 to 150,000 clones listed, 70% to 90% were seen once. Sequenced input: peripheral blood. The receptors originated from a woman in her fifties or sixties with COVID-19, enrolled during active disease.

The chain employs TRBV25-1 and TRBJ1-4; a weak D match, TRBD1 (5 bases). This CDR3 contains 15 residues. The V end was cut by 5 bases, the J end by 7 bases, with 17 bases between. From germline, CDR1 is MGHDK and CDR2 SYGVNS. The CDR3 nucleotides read TGTGCCAGCAGTTTTCCGGGGGTTTATAGTGAAAAACTGTTTTTT. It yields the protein CASSFPGVYSEKLFF.

The CDR3 DNA is TGCGCCAGCAGCCACCTGGGACTAGCGCCGAACACCGGGGAGCTGTTTTTT. It yields the protein CASSHLGLAPNTGELFF. This chain uses TRBV4-1 with TRBJ2-2; 10 nucleotides match TRBD2. The trim removed 3 bases at V and 0 bases at J, leaving 4 bases unmatched. Germline V lookup: CDR1 MGHRA, CDR2 YSYEKL. The CDR3 consists of 17 residues.

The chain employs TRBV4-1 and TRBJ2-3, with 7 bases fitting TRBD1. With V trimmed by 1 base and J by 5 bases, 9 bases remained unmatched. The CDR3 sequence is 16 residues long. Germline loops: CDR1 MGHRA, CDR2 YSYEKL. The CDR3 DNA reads TGCGCCAGCAGCCAAGGGGCAGGGGGAGTCGGAGATACGCAGTATTTT. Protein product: CASSQGAGGVGDTQYF.

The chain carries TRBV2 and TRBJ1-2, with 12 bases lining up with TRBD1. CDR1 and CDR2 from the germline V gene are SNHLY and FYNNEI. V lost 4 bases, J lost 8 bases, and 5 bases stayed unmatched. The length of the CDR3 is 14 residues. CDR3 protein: CASSGDRGLGGYTF. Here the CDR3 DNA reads TGTGCCAGCAGTGGGGACAGGGGGCTTGGGGGCTACACCTTC. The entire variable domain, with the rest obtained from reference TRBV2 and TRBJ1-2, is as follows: EPEVTQTPSHQVTQMGQEVILRCVPISNHLYFYWYRQILGQKVEFLVSFYNNEISEKSEIFDDQFSVERPDGSNFTLKIRSTKLEDSAMYFCASSGDRGLGGYTFGSGTRLTVV.

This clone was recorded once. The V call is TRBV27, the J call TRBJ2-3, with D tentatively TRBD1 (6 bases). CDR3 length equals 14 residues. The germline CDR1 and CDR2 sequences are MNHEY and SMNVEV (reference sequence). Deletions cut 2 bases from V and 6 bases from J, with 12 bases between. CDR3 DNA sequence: TGTGCCAGCAGTTTAGCCACAGGGCTGGATACGCAGTATTTT. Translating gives CASSLATGLDTQYF.

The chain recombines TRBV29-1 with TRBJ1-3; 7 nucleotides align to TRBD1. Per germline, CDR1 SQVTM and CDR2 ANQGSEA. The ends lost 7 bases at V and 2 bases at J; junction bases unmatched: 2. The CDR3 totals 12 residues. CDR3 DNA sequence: TGCAGCGCAACAGGGGCTGGAAACACCATATATTTT. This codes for CSATGAGNTIYF.

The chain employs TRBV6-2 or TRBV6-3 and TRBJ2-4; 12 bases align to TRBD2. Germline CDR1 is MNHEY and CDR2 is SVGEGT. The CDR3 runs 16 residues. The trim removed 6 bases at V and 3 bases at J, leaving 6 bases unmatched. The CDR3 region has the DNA TGTGCCAGCAGCCCTCGACTAGCGGGGGACAAAAACATTCAGTACTTC. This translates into CASSPRLAGDKNIQYF.

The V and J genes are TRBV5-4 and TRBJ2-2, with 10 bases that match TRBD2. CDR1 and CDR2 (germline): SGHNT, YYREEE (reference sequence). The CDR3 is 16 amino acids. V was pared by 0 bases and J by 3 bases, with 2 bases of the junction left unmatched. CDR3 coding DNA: TGTGCCAGCAGCTTGGCTAGCGGGGGAGACACCGGGGAGCTGTTTTTT. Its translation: CASSLASGGDTGELFF.

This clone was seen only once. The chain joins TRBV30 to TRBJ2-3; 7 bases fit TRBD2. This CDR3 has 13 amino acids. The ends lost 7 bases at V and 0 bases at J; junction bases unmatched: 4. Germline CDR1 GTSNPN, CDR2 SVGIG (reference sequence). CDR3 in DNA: TGTGCCTCTTCTAGCGGTAGCACAGATACGCAGTATTTT. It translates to CASSSGSTDTQYF. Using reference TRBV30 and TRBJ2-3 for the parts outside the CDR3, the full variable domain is SQTIHQWPATLVQPVGSPLSLECTVEGTSNPNLYWYRQAAGRGLQLLFYSVGIGQISSEVPQNLSASRPQDRQFILSSKKLLLSDSGFYLCASSSGSTDTQYFGPGTRLTVL.

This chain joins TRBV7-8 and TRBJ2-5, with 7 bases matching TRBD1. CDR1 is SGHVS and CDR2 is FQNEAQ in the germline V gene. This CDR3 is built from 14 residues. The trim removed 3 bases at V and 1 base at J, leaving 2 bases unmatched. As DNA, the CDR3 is TGTGCCAGCAGCTTGAAGGGGGCCCAAGAGACCCAGTACTTC. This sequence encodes CASSLKGAQETQYF.

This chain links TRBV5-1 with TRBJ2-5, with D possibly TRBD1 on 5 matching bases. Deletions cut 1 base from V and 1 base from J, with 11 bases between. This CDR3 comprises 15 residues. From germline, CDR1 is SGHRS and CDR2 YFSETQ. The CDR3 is CASSLQAGRQETQYF. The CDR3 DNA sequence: TGCGCCAGCAGCTTGCAGGCAGGGCGCCAAGAGACCCAGTACTTC. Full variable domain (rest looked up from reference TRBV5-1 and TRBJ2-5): KAGVTQTPRYLIKTRGQQVTLSCSPISGHRSVSWYQQTPGQGLQFLFEYFSETQRNKGNFPGRFSGRQFSNSRSEMNVSTLELGDSALYLCASSLQAGRQETQYFGPGTRLLVL.

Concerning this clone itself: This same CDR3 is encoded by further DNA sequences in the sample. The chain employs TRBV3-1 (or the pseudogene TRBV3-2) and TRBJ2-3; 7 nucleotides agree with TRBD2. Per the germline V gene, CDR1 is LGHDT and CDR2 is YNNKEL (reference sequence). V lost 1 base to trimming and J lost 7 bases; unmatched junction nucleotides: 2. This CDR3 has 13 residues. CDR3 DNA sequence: TGTGCCAGCAGCCAAGGCGGGGGTTATACGCAGTATTTT. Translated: CASSQGGGYTQYF.

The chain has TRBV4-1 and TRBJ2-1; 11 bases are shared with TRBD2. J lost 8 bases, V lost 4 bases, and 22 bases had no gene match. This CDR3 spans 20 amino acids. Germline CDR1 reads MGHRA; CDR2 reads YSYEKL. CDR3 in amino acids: CASSPKSLAGGLPVYHEQFF. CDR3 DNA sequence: TGCGCCAGCAGCCCAAAGTCCCTAGCGGGGGGACTCCCGGTTTACCATGAGCAGTTCTTC.

CDR3: CASTESRGQPREAFF. The CDR3 DNA reads TGTGCCAGCACCGAATCCAGGGGACAGCCGCGTGAAGCTTTCTTT. V gene TRBV6-5 combines with J gene TRBJ1-1; 7 bases match TRBD1. CDR1 is MNHEY and CDR2 is SVGAGI in the germline V gene. CDR3 length: 15 residues. Germline trimming cut 7 bases from V and 7 bases from J; bases unmatched to any gene: 15.

CDR3 region: CASSHWDRPVQEQYF. CDR3 bases: TGTGCCAGCAGCCACTGGGACAGACCCGTGCAAGAGCAGTACTTC. This chain joins TRBV14 and TRBJ2-7, with 7 bases that match TRBD1. V lost 3 bases, J lost 7 bases, and 12 bases stayed unmatched. Germline V lookup: CDR1 SGHDN, CDR2 FVKESK. The CDR3 is 15 residues long.

The CDR3: CASSLRPTGTEAFF. CDR3 nucleotides: TGTGCCAGCAGCTTAAGACCAACGGGCACTGAAGCTTTCTTT. The chain couples TRBV11-2 to TRBJ1-1; no clear D. Germline CDR1 and CDR2: SGHAT and FQNNGV. Trimming took off 2 bases at V and 4 bases at J, with 11 bases between the two ends. CDR3 size: 14 residues. Complete variable domain (other parts from reference TRBV11-2 and TRBJ1-1): EAGVAQSPRYKIIEKRQSVAFWCNPISGHATLYWYQQILGQGPKLLIQFQNNGVVDDSQLPKDRFSAERLKGVDSTLKIQPAKLEDSAVYLCASSLRPTGTEAFFGQGTRLTVV.

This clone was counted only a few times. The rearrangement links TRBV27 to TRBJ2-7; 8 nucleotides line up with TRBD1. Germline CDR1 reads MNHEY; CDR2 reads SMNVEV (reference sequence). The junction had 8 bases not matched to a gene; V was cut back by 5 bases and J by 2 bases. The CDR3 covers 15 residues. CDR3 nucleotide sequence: TGTGCCAGCAGTCCCCGGACAGGGTTGGCCTACGAGCAGTACTTC. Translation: CASSPRTGLAYEQYF.

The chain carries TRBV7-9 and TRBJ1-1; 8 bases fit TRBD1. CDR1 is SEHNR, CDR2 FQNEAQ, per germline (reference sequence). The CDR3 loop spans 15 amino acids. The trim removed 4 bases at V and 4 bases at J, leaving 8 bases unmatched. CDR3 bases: TGTGCCAGCAGCTCGGCGACAGGGGTGGGCACTGAAGCTTTCTTT. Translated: CASSSATGVGTEAFF.

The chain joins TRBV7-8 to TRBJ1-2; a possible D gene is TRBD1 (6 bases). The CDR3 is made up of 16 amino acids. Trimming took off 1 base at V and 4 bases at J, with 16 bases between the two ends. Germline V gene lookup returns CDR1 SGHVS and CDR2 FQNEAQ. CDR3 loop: CASSLGAGAIGYGYTF. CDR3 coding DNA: TGTGCCAGCAGCTTAGGAGCAGGGGCCATCGGCTATGGCTACACCTTC.

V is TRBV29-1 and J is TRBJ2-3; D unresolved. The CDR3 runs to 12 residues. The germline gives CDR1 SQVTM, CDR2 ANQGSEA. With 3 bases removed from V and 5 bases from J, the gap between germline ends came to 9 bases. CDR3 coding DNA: TGCAGCGTTGACCTACGTGGAGATACGCAGTATTTT. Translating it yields CSVDLRGDTQYF.

The CDR3, as DNA: TGCGCCAGCAGCTCCCGGACAGGTTCTAACTATGGCTACACCTTC. Encoded protein: CASSSRTGSNYGYTF. The chain links TRBV5-1 to TRBJ1-2, with 7 bases lining up with TRBD1. The CDR3 length is 15 residues. V gave up 3 bases and J gave up 0 bases; unmatched junction bases: 5. Germline values: CDR1 SGHRS, CDR2 YFSETQ.

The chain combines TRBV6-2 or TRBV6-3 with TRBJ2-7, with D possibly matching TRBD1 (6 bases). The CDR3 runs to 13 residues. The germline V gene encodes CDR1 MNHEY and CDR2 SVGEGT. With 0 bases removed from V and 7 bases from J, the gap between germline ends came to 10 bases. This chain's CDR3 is CASSYSDSREQYF. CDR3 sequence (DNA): TGTGCCAGCAGTTACTCGGACAGTCGGGAGCAGTACTTC.

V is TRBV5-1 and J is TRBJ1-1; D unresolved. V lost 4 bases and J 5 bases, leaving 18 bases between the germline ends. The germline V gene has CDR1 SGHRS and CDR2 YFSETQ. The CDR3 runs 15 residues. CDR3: CASSRFGTAATEAFF. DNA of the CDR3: TGCGCCAGCAGCCGTTTCGGAACAGCGGCGACTGAAGCTTTCTTT.

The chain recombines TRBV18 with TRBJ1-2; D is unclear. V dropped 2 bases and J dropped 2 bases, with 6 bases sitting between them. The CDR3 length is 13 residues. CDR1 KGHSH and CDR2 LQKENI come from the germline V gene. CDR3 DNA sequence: TGTGCCAGCTCACCATCCGAGAACTATGGCTACACCTTC. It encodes CASSPSENYGYTF.

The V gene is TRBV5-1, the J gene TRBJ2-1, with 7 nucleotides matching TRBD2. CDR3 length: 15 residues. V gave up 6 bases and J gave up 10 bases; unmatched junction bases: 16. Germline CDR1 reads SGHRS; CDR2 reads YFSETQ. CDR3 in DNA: TGCGCCAGCACCCAGGTGGGCGGGGGAGCAGACGAGCAGTTCTTC. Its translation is CASTQVGGGADEQFF. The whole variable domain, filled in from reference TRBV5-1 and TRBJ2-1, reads KAGVTQTPRYLIKTRGQQVTLSCSPISGHRSVSWYQQTPGQGLQFLFEYFSETQRNKGNFPGRFSGRQFSNSRSEMNVSTLELGDSALYLCASTQVGGGADEQFFGPGTRLTVL.

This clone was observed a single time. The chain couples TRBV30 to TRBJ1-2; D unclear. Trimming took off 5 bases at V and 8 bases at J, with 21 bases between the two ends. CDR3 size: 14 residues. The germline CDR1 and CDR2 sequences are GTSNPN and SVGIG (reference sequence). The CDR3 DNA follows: TGTGCCTGGGCAAGGGCAGCCGGAGGTTTCGGCTACACCTTC. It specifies CAWARAAGGFGYTF. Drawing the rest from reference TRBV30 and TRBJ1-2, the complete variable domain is SQTIHQWPATLVQPVGSPLSLECTVEGTSNPNLYWYRQAAGRGLQLLFYSVGIGQISSEVPQNLSASRPQDRQFILSSKKLLLSDSGFYLCAWARAAGGFGYTFGSGTRLTVV.

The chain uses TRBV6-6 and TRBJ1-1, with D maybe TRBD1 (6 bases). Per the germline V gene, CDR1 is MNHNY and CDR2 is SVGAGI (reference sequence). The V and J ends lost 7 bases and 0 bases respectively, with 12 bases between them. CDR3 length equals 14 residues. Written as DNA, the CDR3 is TGTGCCAGCAACCTACAGGGTCTGAACACTGAAGCTTTCTTT. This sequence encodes CASNLQGLNTEAFF.

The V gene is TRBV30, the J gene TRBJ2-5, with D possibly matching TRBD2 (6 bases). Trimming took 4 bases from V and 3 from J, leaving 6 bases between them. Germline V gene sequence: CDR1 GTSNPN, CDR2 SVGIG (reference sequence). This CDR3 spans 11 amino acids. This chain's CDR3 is CAWTSEETQYF. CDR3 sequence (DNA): TGTGCCTGGACTAGCGAAGAGACCCAGTACTTC. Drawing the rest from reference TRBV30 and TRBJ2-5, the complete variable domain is SQTIHQWPATLVQPVGSPLSLECTVEGTSNPNLYWYRQAAGRGLQLLFYSVGIGQISSEVPQNLSASRPQDRQFILSSKKLLLSDSGFYLCAWTSEETQYFGPGTRLLVL.

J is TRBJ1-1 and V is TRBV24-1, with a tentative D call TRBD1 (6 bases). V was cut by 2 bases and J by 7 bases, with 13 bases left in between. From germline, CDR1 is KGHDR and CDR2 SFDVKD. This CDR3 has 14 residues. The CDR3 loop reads CATSDSQGPLEAFF. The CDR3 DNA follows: TGTGCCACCAGTGATTCGCAGGGGCCCCTTGAAGCTTTCTTT.

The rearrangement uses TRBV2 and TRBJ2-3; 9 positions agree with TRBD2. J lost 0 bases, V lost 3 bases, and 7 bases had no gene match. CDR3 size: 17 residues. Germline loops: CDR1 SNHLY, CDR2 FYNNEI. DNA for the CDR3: TGTGCCAGCAGTGACTTGGCTAGCGGGAAAAGCACAGATACGCAGTATTTT. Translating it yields CASSDLASGKSTDTQYF.

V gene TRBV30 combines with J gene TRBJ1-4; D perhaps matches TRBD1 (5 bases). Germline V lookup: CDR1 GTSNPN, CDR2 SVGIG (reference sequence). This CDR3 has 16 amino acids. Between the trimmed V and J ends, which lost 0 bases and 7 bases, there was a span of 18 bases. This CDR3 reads CAWSVFDSPWGEKLFF. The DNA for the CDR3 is TGTGCCTGGAGTGTATTCGACAGTCCTTGGGGTGAAAAACTGTTTTTT.

The CDR3 is CARAGGGRAPSGQPQHF. The CDR3 DNA is TGTGCCAGGGCCGGAGGGGGGAGGGCCCCTAGCGGCCAGCCCCAGCATTTT. This sequence joins TRBV7-8 and TRBJ1-5, with a tentative D call TRBD1 (6 bases). CDR1 and CDR2 (germline): SGHVS, FQNEAQ. Between the trimmed V and J ends, which lost 9 bases and 7 bases, there was a span of 28 bases. There are 17 residues in the CDR3.